These T cell receptor beta chains were read from a single sample in a study of blood T cell repertoires in COVID-19. The table came from immunoSEQ multiplex PCR; TCRdb's copy has only in-frame clones and leaves some out. The sample shows around 370,000 clones, 90% of them seen only once. Sequenced input: peripheral blood. The receptors here all came from a young man with active or convalescent COVID-19. Both conserved end residues are part of each CDR3. D genes are given only for firm matches. Clone size is given for some rows only: seen once, a few or many times, or a class if the clone is expanded.

- | TRBJ1-1 | - | TRBV28 | CASSPSGTEAFF | TGTGCCAGCAGCCCGTCGGGCACTGAAGCTTTCTTT
- | TRBJ2-3 | - | TRBV19 | CASSNPGNLADTQYF | TGTGCCAGTAGTAATCCCGGAAACCTAGCAGATACGCAGTATTTT
TRBD2 | TRBJ2-1 | - | TRBV4-3 | CASTAGLAGDVNEQFF | TGCGCCAGCACCGCCGGACTAGCGGGAGACGTAAATGAGCAGTTCTTC
TRBD1 | TRBJ1-1 | - | TRBV7-8 | CASSAPGQKNTEAFF | TGTGCCAGCAGCGCCCCGGGACAGAAGAACACTGAAGCTTTCTTT
TRBD1 | TRBJ1-2 | once | TRBV6-5 | CASSYSRTGLYGYTF | TGTGCCAGCAGTTACTCCCGGACAGGGCTCTATGGCTACACCTTC
TRBD1 | TRBJ1-2 | - | TRBV6-2/TRBV6-3 | CASSSPGQGMIHGYTF | TGTGCCAGCAGTTCACCGGGACAGGGGATGATACATGGCTACACCTTC
- | TRBJ2-7 | - | TRBV5-1 | CASSLEAIAERGQYF | TGCGCCAGCAGCTTGGAGGCTATAGCGGAGAGGGGGCAGTACTTC
- | TRBJ1-3 | - | TRBV13 | CASSLTGSGNTIYF | TGTGCCAGCAGCTTAACAGGCTCTGGAAACACCATATATTTT
TRBD2 | TRBJ2-5 | once | TRBV29-1 | CSGLGRARSETQYF | TGCAGTGGGTTGGGGAGGGCCAGGTCGGAGACCCAGTACTTC
TRBD1 | TRBJ1-4 | - | TRBV5-1 | CASSPQPKGAGEKLFF | TGCGCCAGCAGCCCCCAACCAAAGGGGGCAGGTGAAAAACTGTTTTTT
- | TRBJ1-1 | - | TRBV4-3 | CASSQQGGERAFF | TGCGCCAGCAGCCAACAGGGAGGGGAGAGGGCTTTCTTT
- | TRBJ1-1 | - | TRBV6-5 | CASTPKQGAFF | TGTGCCAGCACCCCGAAACAGGGAGCTTTCTTT
- | TRBJ2-7 | once | TRBV24-1 | CATSENRPNEQYF | TGTGCCACCAGTGAAAACAGGCCCAACGAGCAGTACTTC
TRBD1 | TRBJ1-1 | - | TRBV28 | CASSPLGQGAANTEAFF | TGTGCCAGCAGCCCTTTGGGACAGGGGGCGGCGAACACTGAAGCTTTCTTT
TRBD1 | TRBJ1-2 | - | TRBV27 | CASSGTGSDYGYTF | TGTGCCAGCAGCGGGACAGGGTCTGATTATGGCTACACCTTC
- | TRBJ2-2 | - | TRBV9 | CASSVAGYTGELFF | TGTGCCAGCAGCGTAGCGGGGTACACCGGGGAGCTGTTTTTT
TRBD1 | TRBJ1-5 | - | TRBV19 | CASSIGDRGSANQPQHF | TGTGCCAGTAGTATAGGGGACAGGGGAAGTGCCAATCAGCCCCAGCATTTT